One and the same sample provided the 21 T cell receptor beta chains below, sequenced in a study of OX40 agonist ivuxolimab in advanced cancers. Profiled with immunoSEQ multiplex PCR; TCRdb holds only in-frame clones, not every one. The sample has about 50,000 clones; 88% are singletons. This sample comprised CD4+ or CD8+ T cells sorted from blood, obtained in a trial of the OX40 agonist ivuxolimab. The receptors stem from an adult with an advanced solid tumor such as melanoma, head and neck, liver or kidney cancer.

V is TRBV18 and J is TRBJ1-2, with a tentative D call TRBD1 (5 bases). The germline V and J ends were trimmed by 3 bases and 7 bases, with 15 bases remaining between them. This CDR3 is 14 amino acids long. CDR1 and CDR2 from the germline V gene are KGHSH and LQKENI. The CDR3: CASSPLEGPGGYTF. The CDR3 DNA reads as TGTGCCAGCTCACCCTTGGAGGGGCCGGGTGGCTACACCTTC.

The V gene is TRBV28, the J gene TRBJ1-4, with 8 bases identical to TRBD1. Trimming at V came to 5 bases and at J to 7 bases, leaving 6 bases not matched to a gene. The CDR3 totals 14 residues. Germline V lookup: CDR1 MDHEN, CDR2 SYDVKM. The CDR3 here is CASSNPGQVEKLFF. As DNA, the CDR3 is TGTGCCAGCAGTAACCCGGGACAGGTTGAAAAACTGTTTTTT.

This chain joins TRBV2 and TRBJ2-1; 8 nucleotides line up with TRBD2. The CDR3 has 14 amino acids. V gave up 8 bases and J gave up 7 bases; unmatched junction bases: 10. Germline V gene sequence: CDR1 SNHLY, CDR2 FYNNEI. CDR3 protein: CASLLYGRANEQFF. The CDR3 DNA reads as TGTGCCAGCCTCCTGTACGGGAGGGCTAATGAGCAGTTCTTC.

The chain uses TRBV6-6 and TRBJ1-4, with D perhaps TRBD1 (5 bases). V lost 0 bases and J 3 bases, leaving 8 bases between the germline ends. Per germline, CDR1 MNHNY and CDR2 SVGAGI (reference sequence). The CDR3 contains 15 residues. CDR3 nucleotide sequence: TGTGCCAGCAGTTACTCCGGGGACGCTAATGAAAAACTGTTTTTT. Translating it yields CASSYSGDANEKLFF.

This chain joins TRBV19 and TRBJ1-4; 7 nucleotides agree with TRBD1. V was clipped by 5 bases and J by 3 bases; unmatched bases: 18. The germline V gene has CDR1 LNHDA and CDR2 SQIVND (reference sequence). The CDR3 length is 19 residues. The CDR3 DNA reads as TGTGCCAGTAGTCACCGCCCGACAGGGCCGGGGCTGGCTAATGAAAAACTGTTTTTT. Translation gives CASSHRPTGPGLANEKLFF.

This chain joins TRBV25-1 and TRBJ2-5, with no clear D. Germline CDR1 MGHDK, CDR2 SYGVNS. This CDR3 region has 11 residues. Trimming removed 8 bases from V and 4 bases from J, with 8 bases in between. The CDR3 DNA is TGTGCCAGCCGAGTCGGAGAGACCCAGTACTTC. It encodes CASRVGETQYF.

The chain combines TRBV6-5 with TRBJ2-1; TRBD2 is a possible D gene (7 bases). The CDR3 sequence is 15 residues long. Germline V gene data show CDR1 as MNHEY and CDR2 as SVGAGI. Deletions cut 2 bases from V and 2 bases from J, with 10 bases between. The chain's CDR3 is CASSYRGATYNEQFF. Here the CDR3 DNA reads TGTGCCAGCAGTTACCGGGGGGCGACCTACAATGAGCAGTTCTTC.

The chain joins TRBV7-3 to TRBJ2-2; 7 bases agree with TRBD1. Germline values: CDR1 SGHTA, CDR2 FQGTGA. The CDR3 covers 13 residues. J lost 11 bases, V lost 4 bases, and 7 bases had no gene match. DNA for the CDR3: TGTGCCAGCAGCTCAGGGGGATCGGCAGAGCTGTTTTTT. It encodes CASSSGGSAELFF.

V and J are TRBV10-3 and TRBJ2-1; 12 nucleotides line up with TRBD2. This CDR3 spans 13 amino acids. Per germline, CDR1 ENHRY and CDR2 SYGVKD. Trimming cost V 7 bases and J 10 bases; bases outside gene matches: 5. CDR3 sequence reads: CAIMTSGSDEQFF. In DNA form, the CDR3 reads TGTGCCATCATGACTAGCGGGAGCGACGAGCAGTTCTTC.

The rearrangement uses TRBV5-4 and TRBJ1-1; D is unresolved. The CDR3 length is 13 residues. Germline assignment: CDR1 SGHNT and CDR2 YYREEE (reference sequence). The V gene lost 0 bases and the J gene lost 2 bases, with 5 bases spanning the gap. The CDR3 region is CASSLGGNTEAFF. In nucleotides, the CDR3 is TGTGCCAGCAGCTTGGGAGGTAACACTGAAGCTTTCTTT.

This clone was seen just once. The genes are TRBV2 and TRBJ1-1; D gene uncertain. This CDR3 contains 13 residues. From germline, CDR1 is SNHLY and CDR2 FYNNEI. The chain's CDR3 is CACQFSQNTEAFF. In DNA, the CDR3 is TGTGCATGCCAGTTTTCCCAGAACACTGAAGCTTTCTTT.

The chain has TRBV7-3 and TRBJ2-3, with D possibly TRBD2 on 5 matching bases. Trimming took off 2 bases at V and 5 bases at J, with 8 bases between the two ends. This CDR3 spans 13 amino acids. Looked up from germline, CDR1 is SGHTA and CDR2 is FQGTGA. The CDR3 reads CASSLWTEDTQYF. DNA for the CDR3: TGTGCCAGCAGCTTATGGACTGAAGATACGCAGTATTTT.

This chain connects TRBV5-4 to TRBJ2-7; D unresolved. CDR1 and CDR2 (germline): SGHNT, YYREEE (reference sequence). Trimming pared 3 bases from V and 3 bases from J, leaving 10 bases between. The CDR3 spans 13 residues. In DNA, the CDR3 is TGTGCCAGCAGCTCGTGGAACCGCTACGAGCAGTACTTC. Protein: CASSSWNRYEQYF.

The chain combines TRBV7-9 with TRBJ1-1; tentative D call: TRBD1 (6 bases). V lost 2 bases, J lost 4 bases, and 14 bases lay in between. The CDR3 has 15 residues. Germline CDR1 is SEHNR and CDR2 is FQNEAQ (reference sequence). CDR3 sequence: CASSLNQGLSTEAFF. For the CDR3, the DNA is TGTGCCAGCAGCTTAAATCAGGGGTTGAGCACTGAAGCTTTCTTT.

In its sample, this clone was seen once. The V and J genes are TRBV19 and TRBJ1-1; 7 bases map to TRBD1. CDR1 and CDR2 (germline): LNHDA, SQIVND (reference sequence). The V segment lost 6 bases and the J segment 6 bases; nucleotides outside the gene matches: 10. The length of the CDR3 is 14 residues. CDR3 bases: TGTGCCAGTAGCAGGGGGGGAATTGGGGCTGAAGCTTTCTTT. Protein sequence: CASSRGGIGAEAFF.

The chain is built from TRBV10-3 and TRBJ2-6; the match to TRBD1 covers 10 bases. CDR3 size: 17 residues. CDR1 is ENHRY, CDR2 SYGVKD, per germline. With V trimmed by 3 bases and J by 1 base, 3 bases remained unmatched. In DNA form, the CDR3 reads TGTGCCATCAGTGATAGGACAGGGGGTTCTGGGGCCAACGTCCTGACTTTC. It encodes CAISDRTGGSGANVLTF.

The chain carries TRBV7-8 and TRBJ2-7; 8 bases are shared with TRBD1. The CDR3 spans 15 residues. Germline values: CDR1 SGHVS, CDR2 FQNEAQ. V lost 4 bases and J lost 2; bases outside the gene matches: 7. For the CDR3, the DNA is TGTGCCAGCAGCTCCTCGGGACAGGTGACCTACGAGCAGTACTTC. As protein: CASSSSGQVTYEQYF.

The CDR3 DNA follows: TGTGCCAGCAGTTACTCTCACCTGAATCAGCCCCAGCATTTT. Protein product: CASSYSHLNQPQHF. This chain links TRBV6-6 with TRBJ1-5; no reliable D call. Between the trimmed V and J ends, which lost 0 bases and 4 bases, there was a span of 7 bases. The CDR3 has 14 residues. In germline, CDR1 is MNHNY, CDR2 SVGAGI (reference sequence).

The rearrangement joins TRBV5-4 to TRBJ2-7; no clear D gene. The CDR3 consists of 15 residues. Trimming pared 4 bases from V and 5 bases from J, leaving 19 bases between. Germline CDR1 and CDR2: SGHNT and YYREEE (reference sequence). In DNA, the CDR3 is TGTGCCAGCAGCCCCCAGGCTTTTCAAGCCCACGAGCAGTACTTC. Encoded protein: CASSPQAFQAHEQYF.

V is TRBV16 and J is TRBJ2-2; D remains unclear. V gave up 0 bases and J gave up 3 bases, with 5 bases separating them. The CDR3 runs to 14 residues. The V gene's germline CDR1 is KGHSY and CDR2 FQNENV. CDR3 sequence reads: CASSQSRDTGELFF. DNA of the CDR3: TGTGCCAGCAGCCAATCACGCGACACCGGGGAGCTGTTTTTT.

The chain couples TRBV6-1 to TRBJ2-1; possibly TRBD1 or TRBD2 for D (6 bases each). The CDR3 has 14 amino acids. V lost 3 bases and J 8 bases, leaving 14 bases between the germline ends. The germline CDR1 and CDR2 sequences are MNHNS and SASEGT. CDR3 sequence: CASSDSGPGDEQFF. CDR3 in DNA: TGTGCCAGCAGTGACAGCGGGCCAGGGGATGAGCAGTTCTTC.